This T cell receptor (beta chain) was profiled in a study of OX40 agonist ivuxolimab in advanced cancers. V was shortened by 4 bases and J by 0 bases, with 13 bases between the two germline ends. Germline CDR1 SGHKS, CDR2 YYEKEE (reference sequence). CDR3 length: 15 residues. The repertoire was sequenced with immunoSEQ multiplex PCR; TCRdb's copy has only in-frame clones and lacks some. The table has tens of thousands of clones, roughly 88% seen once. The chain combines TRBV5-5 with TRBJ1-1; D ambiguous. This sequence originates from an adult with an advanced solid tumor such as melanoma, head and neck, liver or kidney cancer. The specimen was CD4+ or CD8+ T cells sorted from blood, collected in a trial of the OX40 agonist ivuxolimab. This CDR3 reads CASSPWNDLNTEAFF. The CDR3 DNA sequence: TGTGCCAGCAGCCCGTGGAATGACTTGAACACTGAAGCTTTCTTT.